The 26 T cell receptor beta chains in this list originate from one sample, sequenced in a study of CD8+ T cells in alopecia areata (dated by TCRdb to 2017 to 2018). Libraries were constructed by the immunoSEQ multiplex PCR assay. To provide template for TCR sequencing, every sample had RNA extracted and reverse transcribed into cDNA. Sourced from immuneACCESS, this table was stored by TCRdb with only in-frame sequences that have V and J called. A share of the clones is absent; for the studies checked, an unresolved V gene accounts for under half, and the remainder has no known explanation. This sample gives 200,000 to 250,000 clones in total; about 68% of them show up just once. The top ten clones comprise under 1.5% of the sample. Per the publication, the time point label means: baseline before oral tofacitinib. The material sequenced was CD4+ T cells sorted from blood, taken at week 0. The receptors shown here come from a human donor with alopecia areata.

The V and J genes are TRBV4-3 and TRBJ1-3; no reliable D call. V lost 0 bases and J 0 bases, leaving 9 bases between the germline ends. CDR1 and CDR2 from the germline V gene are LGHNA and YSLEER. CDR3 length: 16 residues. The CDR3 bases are TGCGCCAGCAGCCAAGATCCGGAGAGCTCTGGAAACACCATATATTTT. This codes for CASSQDPESSGNTIYF.

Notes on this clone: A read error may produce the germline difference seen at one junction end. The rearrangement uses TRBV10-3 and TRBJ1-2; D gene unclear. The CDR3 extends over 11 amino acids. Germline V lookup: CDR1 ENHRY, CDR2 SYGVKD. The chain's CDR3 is CAISDEGSIAF. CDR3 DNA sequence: TGTGCCATCAGTGACGAGGGTTCGATCGCCTTC.

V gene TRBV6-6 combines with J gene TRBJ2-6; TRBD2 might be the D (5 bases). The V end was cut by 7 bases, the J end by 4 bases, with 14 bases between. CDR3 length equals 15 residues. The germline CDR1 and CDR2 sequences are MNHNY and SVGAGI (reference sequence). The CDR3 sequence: CASKSGSGGANVLTF. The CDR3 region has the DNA TGTGCCAGCAAATCTGGTTCGGGGGGGGCCAACGTCCTGACTTTC.

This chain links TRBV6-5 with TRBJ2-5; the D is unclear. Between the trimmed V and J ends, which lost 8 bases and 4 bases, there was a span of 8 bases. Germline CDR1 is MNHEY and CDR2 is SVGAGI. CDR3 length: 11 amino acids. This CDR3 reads CASRRGETQYF. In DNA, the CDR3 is TGTGCCAGCCGAAGAGGAGAGACCCAGTACTTC.

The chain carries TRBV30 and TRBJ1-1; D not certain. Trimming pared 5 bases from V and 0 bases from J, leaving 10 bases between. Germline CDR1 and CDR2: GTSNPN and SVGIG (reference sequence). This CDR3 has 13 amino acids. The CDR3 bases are TGTGCCTGGTCTGCGGAGATGAACACTGAAGCTTTCTTT. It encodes CAWSAEMNTEAFF.

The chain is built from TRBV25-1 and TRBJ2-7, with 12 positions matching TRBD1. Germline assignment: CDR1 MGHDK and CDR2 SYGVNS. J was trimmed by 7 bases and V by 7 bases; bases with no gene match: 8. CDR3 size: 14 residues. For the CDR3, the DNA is TGTGCCAGCAAAGCGGGACAGGGGGCATGGGAGCAGTACTTC. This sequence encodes CASKAGQGAWEQYF.

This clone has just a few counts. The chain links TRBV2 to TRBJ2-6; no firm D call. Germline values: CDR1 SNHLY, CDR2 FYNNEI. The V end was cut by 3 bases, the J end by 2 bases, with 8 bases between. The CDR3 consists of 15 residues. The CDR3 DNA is TGTGCCAGCAGTGAGTCGCGAGCTGGGGCCAACGTCCTGACTTTC. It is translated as CASSESRAGANVLTF.

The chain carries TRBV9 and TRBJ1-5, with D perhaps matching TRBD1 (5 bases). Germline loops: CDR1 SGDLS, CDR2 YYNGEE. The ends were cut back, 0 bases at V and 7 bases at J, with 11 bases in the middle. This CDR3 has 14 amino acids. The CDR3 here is CASSVDGGEQPQHF. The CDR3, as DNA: TGTGCCAGCAGCGTAGATGGAGGGGAACAGCCCCAGCATTTT.

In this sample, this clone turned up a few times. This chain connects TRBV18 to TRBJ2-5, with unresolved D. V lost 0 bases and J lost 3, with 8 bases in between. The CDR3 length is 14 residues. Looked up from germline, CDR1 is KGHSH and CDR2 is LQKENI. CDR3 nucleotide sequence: TGTGCCAGCTCACCACCGTGGGCCGAAGAGACCCAGTACTTC. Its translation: CASSPPWAEETQYF.

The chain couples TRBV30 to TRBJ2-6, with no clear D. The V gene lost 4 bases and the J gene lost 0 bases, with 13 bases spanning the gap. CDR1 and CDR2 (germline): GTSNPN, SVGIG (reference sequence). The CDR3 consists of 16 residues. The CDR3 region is CAWTAGRYSGANVLTF. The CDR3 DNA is TGTGCCTGGACTGCCGGGCGATACTCTGGGGCCAACGTCCTGACTTTC. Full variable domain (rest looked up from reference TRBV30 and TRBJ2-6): SQTIHQWPATLVQPVGSPLSLECTVEGTSNPNLYWYRQAAGRGLQLLFYSVGIGQISSEVPQNLSASRPQDRQFILSSKKLLLSDSGFYLCAWTAGRYSGANVLTFGAGSRLTVL.

The CDR3 reads CASTGGLGNQPQHF. CDR3 DNA: TGTGCCAGTACGGGGGGGCTGGGCAATCAGCCCCAGCATTTT. The rearrangement joins TRBV19 to TRBJ1-5; a possible D gene is TRBD1 (6 bases). The CDR3 has 14 residues. Trimming cost V 7 bases and J 2 bases, with 12 bases left between them. Germline loops: CDR1 LNHDA, CDR2 SQIVND (reference sequence).

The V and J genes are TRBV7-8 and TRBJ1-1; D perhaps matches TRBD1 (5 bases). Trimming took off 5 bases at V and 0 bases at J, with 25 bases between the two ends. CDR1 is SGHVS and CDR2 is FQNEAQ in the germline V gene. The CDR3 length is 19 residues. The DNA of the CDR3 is TGTGCCAGCAGCGAGGACTCGTGGGATGGCAGGGCAATGAACACTGAAGCTTTCTTT. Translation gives CASSEDSWDGRAMNTEAFF.

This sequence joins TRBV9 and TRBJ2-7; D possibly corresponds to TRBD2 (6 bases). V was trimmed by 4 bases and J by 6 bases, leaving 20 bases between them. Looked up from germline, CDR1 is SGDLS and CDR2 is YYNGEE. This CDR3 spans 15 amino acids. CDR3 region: CASSLGGALLSEQYF. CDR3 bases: TGTGCCAGCAGCCTCGGGGGAGCGCTCCTAAGCGAGCAGTACTTC. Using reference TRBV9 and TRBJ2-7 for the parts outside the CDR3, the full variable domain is DSGVTQTPKHLITATGQRVTLRCSPRSGDLSVYWYQQSLDQGLQFLIQYYNGEERAKGNILERFSAQQFPDLHSELNLSSLELGDSALYFCASSLGGALLSEQYFGPGTRLTVT.

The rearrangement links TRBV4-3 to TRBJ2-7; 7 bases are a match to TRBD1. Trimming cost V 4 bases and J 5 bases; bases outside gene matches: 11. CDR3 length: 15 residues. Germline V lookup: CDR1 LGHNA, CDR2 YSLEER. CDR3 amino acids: CASSLRVGTVNEQYF. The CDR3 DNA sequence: TGCGCCAGCAGCCTAAGGGTAGGGACAGTTAACGAGCAGTACTTC.

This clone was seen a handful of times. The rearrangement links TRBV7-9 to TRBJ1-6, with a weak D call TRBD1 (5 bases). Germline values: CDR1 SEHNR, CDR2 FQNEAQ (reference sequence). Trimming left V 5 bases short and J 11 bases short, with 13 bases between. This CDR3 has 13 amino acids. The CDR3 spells CASSSQGLAPLHF. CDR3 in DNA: TGTGCCAGCAGCAGTCAGGGTTTAGCACCCCTCCACTTT.

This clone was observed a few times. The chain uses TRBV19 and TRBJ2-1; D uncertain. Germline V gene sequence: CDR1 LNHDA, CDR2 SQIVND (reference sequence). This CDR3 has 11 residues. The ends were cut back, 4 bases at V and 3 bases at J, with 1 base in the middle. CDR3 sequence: CASSNYNEQFF. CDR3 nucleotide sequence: TGTGCCAGTAGTAACTACAATGAGCAGTTCTTC.

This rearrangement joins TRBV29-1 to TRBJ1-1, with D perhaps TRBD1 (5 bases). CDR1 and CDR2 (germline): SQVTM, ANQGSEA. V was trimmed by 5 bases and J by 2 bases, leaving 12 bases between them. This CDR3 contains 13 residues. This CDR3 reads CSVHDSLNTEAFF. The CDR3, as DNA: TGCAGCGTTCATGACAGCTTAAACACTGAAGCTTTCTTT.

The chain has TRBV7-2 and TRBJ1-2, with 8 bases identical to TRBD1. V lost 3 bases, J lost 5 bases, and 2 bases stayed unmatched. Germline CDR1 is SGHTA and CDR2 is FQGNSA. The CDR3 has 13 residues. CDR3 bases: TGTGCCAGCAGCTTGGACAGGGTATATGGCTACACCTTC. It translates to CASSLDRVYGYTF.

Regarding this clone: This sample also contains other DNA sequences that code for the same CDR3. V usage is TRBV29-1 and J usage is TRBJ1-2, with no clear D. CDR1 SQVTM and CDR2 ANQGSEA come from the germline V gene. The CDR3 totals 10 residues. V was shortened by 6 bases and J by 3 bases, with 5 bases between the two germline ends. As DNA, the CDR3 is TGCAGCGTATCGGACTATGGCTACACCTTC. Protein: CSVSDYGYTF.

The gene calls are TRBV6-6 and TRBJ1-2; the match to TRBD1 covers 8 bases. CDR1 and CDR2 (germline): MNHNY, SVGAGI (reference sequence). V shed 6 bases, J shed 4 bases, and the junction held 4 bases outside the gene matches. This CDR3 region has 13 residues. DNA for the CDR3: TGTGCCAGCAGGGGGACAGGAATCTATGGCTACACCTTC. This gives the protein CASRGTGIYGYTF.

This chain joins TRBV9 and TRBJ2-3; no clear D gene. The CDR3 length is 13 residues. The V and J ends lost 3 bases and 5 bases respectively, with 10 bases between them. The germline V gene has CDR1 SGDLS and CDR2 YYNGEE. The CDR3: CASSGPRRDTQYF. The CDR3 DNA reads TGTGCCAGCAGCGGACCCCGGAGAGATACGCAGTATTTT.

The CDR3 nucleotides read TGTGCCAGCAGCCCCCCGGGGGCGGGAAGGAACACCGGGGAGCTGTTTTTT. Translated: CASSPPGAGRNTGELFF. V gene TRBV7-2 combines with J gene TRBJ2-2; D is possibly TRBD1 or TRBD2 (6 bases each). Germline CDR1 reads SGHTA; CDR2 reads FQGNSA. The CDR3 covers 17 residues. Trimming shortened V by 5 bases and J by 1 base, and 17 bases separated the two germline ends.

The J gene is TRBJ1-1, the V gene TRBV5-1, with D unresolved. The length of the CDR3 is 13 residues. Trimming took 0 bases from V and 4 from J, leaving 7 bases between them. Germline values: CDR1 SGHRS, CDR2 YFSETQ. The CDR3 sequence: CASSLDRFTEAFF. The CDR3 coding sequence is TGCGCCAGCAGCTTGGATCGGTTCACTGAAGCTTTCTTT.

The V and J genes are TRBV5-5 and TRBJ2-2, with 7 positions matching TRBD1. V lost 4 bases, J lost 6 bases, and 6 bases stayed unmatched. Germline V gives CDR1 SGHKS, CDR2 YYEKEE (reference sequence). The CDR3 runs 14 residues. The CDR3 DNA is TGTGCCAGCAGCAAGATCGGGACAGCCGGGGAGCTGTTTTTT. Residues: CASSKIGTAGELFF.

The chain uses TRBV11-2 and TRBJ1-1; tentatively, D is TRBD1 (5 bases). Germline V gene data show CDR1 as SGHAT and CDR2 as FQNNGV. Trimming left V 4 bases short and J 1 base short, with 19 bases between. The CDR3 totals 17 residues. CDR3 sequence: CASSSTGGRVSNTEAFF. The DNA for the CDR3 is TGTGCCAGCAGCTCTACAGGCGGCAGGGTTTCGAACACTGAAGCTTTCTTT.

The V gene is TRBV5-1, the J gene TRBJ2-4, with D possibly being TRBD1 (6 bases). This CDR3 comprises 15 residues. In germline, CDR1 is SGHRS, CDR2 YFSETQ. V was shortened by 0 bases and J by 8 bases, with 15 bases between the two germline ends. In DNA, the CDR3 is TGCGCCAGCAGCTTGGGGGGACAAGGCGCTGACATTCAGTACTTC. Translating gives CASSLGGQGADIQYF.